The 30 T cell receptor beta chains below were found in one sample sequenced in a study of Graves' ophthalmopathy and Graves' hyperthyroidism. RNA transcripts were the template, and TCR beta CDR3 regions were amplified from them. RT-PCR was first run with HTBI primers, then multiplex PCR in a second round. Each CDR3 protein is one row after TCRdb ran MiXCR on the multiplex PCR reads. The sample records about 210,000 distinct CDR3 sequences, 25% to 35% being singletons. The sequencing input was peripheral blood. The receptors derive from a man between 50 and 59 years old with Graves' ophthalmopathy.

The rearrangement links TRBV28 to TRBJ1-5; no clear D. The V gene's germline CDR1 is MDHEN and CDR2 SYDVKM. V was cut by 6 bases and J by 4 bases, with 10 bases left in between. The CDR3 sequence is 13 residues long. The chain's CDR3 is CASRLGLNQPQHF. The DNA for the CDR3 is TGTGCCAGCAGACTAGGACTGAATCAGCCCCAGCATTTT.

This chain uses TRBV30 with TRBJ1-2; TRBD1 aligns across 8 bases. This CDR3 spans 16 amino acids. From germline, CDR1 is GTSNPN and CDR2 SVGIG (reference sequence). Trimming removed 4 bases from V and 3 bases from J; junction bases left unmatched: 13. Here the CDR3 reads CAWMRAGGYDDYGYTF. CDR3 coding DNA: TGTGCCTGGATGAGGGCAGGGGGCTATGATGACTATGGCTACACCTTC.

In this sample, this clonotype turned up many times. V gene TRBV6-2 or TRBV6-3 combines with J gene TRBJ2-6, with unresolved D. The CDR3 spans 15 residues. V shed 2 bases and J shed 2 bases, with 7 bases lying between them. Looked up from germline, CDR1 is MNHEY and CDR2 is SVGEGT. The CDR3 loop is CASSYRVAGANVLTF. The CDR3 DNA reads TGTGCCAGCAGTTACCGGGTGGCTGGGGCCAACGTCCTGACTTTC.

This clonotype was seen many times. CDR3 residues: CASSLGVYGYTF. The CDR3 nucleotides read TGTGCCAGCAGTCTGGGAGTCTATGGCTACACCTTC. This chain joins TRBV28 and TRBJ1-2; no reliable D call. The CDR3 loop spans 12 amino acids. Trimming took off 5 bases at V and 4 bases at J, with 8 bases between the two ends. Germline V gives CDR1 MDHEN, CDR2 SYDVKM.

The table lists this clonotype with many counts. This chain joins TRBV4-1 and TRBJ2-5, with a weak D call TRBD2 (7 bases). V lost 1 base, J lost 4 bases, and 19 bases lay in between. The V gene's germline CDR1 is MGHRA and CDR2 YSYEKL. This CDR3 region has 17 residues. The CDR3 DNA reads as TGCGCCAGCAGCCAAGGAGGGGCCGGGCGGGGGCTAGAGACCCAGTACTTC. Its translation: CASSQGGAGRGLETQYF.

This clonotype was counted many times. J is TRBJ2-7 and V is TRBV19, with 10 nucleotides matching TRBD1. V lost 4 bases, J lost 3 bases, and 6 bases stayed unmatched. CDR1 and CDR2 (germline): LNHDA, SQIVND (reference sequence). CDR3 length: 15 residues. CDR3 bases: TGTGCCAGTAGTAGGGGGACAGGGGACCTCTACGAGCAGTACTTC. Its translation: CASSRGTGDLYEQYF. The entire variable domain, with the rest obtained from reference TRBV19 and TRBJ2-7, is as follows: DGGITQSPKYLFRKEGQNVTLSCEQNLNHDAMYWYRQDPGQGLRLIYYSQIVNDFQKGDIAEGYSVSREKKESFPLTVTSAQKNPTAFYLCASSRGTGDLYEQYFGPGTRLTVT.

This chain's CDR3 is CSATGSYEQYF. The CDR3 DNA follows: TGCAGTGCTACAGGGTCCTACGAGCAGTACTTC. This chain joins TRBV20-1 and TRBJ2-7, with D possibly matching TRBD1 (5 bases). The V end lost 4 bases, the J end lost 1 base, and 5 bases lay between the germline ends. The CDR3 has 11 amino acids. CDR1 is DFQATT and CDR2 is SNEGSKA in the germline V gene (reference sequence).

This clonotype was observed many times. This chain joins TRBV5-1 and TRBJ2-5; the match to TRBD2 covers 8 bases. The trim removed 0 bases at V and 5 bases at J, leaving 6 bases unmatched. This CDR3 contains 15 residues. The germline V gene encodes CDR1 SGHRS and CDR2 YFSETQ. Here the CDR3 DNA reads TGCGCCAGCAGCTTGGCGCTAGCGGGCGGTGAGACCCAGTACTTC. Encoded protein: CASSLALAGGETQYF.

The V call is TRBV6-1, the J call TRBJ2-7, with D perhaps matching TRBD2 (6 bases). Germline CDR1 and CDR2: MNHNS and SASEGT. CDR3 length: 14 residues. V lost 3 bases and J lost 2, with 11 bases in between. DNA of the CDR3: TGTGCCAGCAGTGAGGGGGACTCTACCTACGAGCAGTACTTC. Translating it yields CASSEGDSTYEQYF.

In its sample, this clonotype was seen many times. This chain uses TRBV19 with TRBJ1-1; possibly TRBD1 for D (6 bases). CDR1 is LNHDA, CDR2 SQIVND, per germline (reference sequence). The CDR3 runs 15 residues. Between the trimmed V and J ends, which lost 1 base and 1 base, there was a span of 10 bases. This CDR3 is CASSIGGRGNTEAFF. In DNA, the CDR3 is TGTGCCAGTAGTATAGGGGGGCGGGGGAACACTGAAGCTTTCTTT.

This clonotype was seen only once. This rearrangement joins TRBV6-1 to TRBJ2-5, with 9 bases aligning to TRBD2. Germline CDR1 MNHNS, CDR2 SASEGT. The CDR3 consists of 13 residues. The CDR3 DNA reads TGTGTCGTAGCGGGGGCGCTGGGGAAGACCCAGTACTTC. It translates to CVVAGALGKTQYF.

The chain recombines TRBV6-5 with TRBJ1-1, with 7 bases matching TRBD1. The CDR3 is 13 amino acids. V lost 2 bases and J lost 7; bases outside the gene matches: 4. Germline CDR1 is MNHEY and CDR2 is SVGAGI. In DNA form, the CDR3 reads TGTGCCAGCAGTTACCCGGGACAGCTTGAAGCTTTCTTT. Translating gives CASSYPGQLEAFF.

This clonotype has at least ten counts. CDR3 in DNA: TGTGCCAGCAGTTTCGCTCAGGGGGGTTACGAGCAGTACTTC. Protein product: CASSFAQGGYEQYF. The gene calls are TRBV28 and TRBJ2-7; weak D call: TRBD1 (7 bases). The germline V gene has CDR1 MDHEN and CDR2 SYDVKM. This CDR3 region has 14 residues. The ends were cut back, 3 bases at V and 4 bases at J, with 13 bases in the middle.

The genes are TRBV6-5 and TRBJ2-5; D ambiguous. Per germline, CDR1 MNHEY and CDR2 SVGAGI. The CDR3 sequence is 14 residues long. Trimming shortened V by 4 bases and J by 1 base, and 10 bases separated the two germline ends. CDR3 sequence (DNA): TGTGCCAGCAGTTCGATGTCAAGCCAAGAGACCCAGTACTTC. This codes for CASSSMSSQETQYF.

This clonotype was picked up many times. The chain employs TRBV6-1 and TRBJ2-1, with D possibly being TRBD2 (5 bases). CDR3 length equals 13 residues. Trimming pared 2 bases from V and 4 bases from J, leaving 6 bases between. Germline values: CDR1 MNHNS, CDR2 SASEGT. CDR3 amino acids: CASSERGYNEQFF. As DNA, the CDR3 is TGTGCCAGCAGTGAACGGGGATACAATGAGCAGTTCTTC.

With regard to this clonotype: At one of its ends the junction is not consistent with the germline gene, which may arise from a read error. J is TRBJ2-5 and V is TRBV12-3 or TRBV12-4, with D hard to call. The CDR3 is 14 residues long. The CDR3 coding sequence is TGTGCCAGCGGTTTTATTGGGGTAGGGGAGACCCAGTACTTC. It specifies CASGFIGVGETQYF.

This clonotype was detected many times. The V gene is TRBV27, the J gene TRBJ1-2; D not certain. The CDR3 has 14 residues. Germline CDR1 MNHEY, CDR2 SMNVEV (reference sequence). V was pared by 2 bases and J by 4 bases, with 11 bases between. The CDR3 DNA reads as TGTGCCAGCAGTTTACGCGGTTTCAGCTATGGCTACACCTTC. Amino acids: CASSLRGFSYGYTF.

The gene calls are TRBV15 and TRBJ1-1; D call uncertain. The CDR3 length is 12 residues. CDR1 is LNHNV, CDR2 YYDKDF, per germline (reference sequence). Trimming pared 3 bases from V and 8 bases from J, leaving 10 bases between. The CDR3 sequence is CATSSPGLEAFF. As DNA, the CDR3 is TGTGCCACCAGCAGCCCTGGACTCGAAGCTTTCTTT.

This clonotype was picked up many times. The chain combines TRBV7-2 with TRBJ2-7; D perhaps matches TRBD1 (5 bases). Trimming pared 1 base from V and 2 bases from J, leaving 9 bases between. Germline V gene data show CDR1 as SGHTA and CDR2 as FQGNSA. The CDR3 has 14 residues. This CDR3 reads CASSLGGQTYEQYF. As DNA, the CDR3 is TGTGCCAGCAGCTTAGGGGGCCAGACCTACGAGCAGTACTTC.

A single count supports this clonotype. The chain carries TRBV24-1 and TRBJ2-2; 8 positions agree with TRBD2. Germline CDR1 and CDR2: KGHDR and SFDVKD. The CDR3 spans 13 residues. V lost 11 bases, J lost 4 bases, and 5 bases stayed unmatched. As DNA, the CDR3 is TGTGCCATCAGGACTAGCTCCACCGGGGAGCTGTTTTTT. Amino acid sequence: CAIRTSSTGELFF.

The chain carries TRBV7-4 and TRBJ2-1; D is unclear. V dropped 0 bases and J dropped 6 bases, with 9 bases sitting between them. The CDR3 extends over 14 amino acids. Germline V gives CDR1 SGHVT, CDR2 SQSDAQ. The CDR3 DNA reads TGTGCCAGCAGCTTAGCAGGGCCGCGCAATGAGCAGTTCTTC. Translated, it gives CASSLAGPRNEQFF.

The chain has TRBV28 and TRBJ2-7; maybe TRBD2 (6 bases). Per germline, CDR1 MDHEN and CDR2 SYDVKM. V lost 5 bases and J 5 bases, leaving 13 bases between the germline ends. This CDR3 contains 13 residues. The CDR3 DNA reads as TGTGCCAGCAGTCCGGGAGTCCAGAACGAGCAGTACTTC. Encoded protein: CASSPGVQNEQYF.

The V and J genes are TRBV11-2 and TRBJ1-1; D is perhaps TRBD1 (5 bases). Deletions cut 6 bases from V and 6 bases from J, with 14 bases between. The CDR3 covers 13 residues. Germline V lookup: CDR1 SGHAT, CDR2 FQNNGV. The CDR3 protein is CASSRGMGAEAFF. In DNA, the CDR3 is TGTGCCAGCAGTCGGGGGATGGGGGCTGAAGCTTTCTTT.

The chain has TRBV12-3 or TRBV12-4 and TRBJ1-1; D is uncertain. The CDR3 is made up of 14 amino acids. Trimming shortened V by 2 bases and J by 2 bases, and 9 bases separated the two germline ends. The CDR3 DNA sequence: TGTGCCAGCAGTTTACATGGAACTAACACTGAAGCTTTCTTT. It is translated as CASSLHGTNTEAFF.

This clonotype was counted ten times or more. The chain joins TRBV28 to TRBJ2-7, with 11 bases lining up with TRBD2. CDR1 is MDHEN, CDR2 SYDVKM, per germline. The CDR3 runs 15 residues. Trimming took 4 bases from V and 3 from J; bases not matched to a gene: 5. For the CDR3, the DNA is TGTGCCAGCAGTTCAAGGACTAGCGGGCGCTACGAGCAGTACTTC. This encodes CASSSRTSGRYEQYF.

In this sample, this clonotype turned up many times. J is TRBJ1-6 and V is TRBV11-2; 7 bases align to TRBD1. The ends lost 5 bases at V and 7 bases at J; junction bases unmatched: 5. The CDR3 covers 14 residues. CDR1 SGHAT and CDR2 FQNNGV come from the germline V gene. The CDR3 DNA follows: TGTGCCAGCAGCCACAGGGGAGGAAATTCACCCCTCCACTTT. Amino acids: CASSHRGGNSPLHF.

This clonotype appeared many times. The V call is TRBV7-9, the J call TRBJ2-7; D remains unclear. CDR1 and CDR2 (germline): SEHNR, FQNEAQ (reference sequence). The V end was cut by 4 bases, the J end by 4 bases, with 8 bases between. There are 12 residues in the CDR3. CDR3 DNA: TGTGCCAGCAGCTCTCATGGTTACGAGCAGTACTTC. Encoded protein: CASSSHGYEQYF.

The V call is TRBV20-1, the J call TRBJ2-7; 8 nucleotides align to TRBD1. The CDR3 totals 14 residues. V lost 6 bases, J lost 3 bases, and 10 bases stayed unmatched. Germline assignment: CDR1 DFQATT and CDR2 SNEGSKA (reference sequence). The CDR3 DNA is TGCAGTGCAGTCCTTGGGACAGGAATCTACGAGCAGTACTTC. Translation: CSAVLGTGIYEQYF.

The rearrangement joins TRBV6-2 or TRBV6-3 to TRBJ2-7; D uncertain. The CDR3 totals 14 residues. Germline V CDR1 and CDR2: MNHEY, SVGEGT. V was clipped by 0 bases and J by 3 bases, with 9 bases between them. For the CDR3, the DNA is TGTGCCAGCAGTTACTCCGGAGTGGGCTACGAGCAGTACTTC. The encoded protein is CASSYSGVGYEQYF.

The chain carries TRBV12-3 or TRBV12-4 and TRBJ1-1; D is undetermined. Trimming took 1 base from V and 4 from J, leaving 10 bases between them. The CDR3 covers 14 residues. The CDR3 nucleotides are TGTGCCAGCAGTTTAGTGGCAGGCAGCACTGAAGCTTTCTTT. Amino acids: CASSLVAGSTEAFF.